The 12 T cell receptor beta chains below all came from one sample that was sequenced in a study of shared clonotypes between healthy human individuals. The assay was immunoSEQ multiplex PCR, and TCRdb's table has in-frame clones only and misses some. The table lists approximately 2,200,000 clones, more than 85% of them singletons. Naive CD8 populations comprised CD45RO-negative cells positively selected for CCR7, excluding terminally differentiated effector memory CD45RA+ cells. Sequences were obtained from naive CD8+ T cells from PBMCs. The receptors come from a man between 18 and 29 years old in good health. Some clones in this sample may be carry-over from other donors' samples.

V and J are TRBV7-2 and TRBJ2-2, with D perhaps matching TRBD1 (5 bases). CDR3 length: 18 residues. V was pared by 5 bases and J by 5 bases, with 24 bases between. Germline V gene sequence: CDR1 SGHTA, CDR2 FQGNSA. In DNA form, the CDR3 reads TGTGCCAGCAGCCCACTTACTTTGACTTCTGGGGCAACCGGGGAGCTGTTTTTT. Translating it yields CASSPLTLTSGATGELFF.

The chain carries TRBV7-3 and TRBJ1-2, with D possibly being TRBD1 (5 bases). V lost 2 bases and J lost 4, with 17 bases in between. CDR1 is SGHTA and CDR2 is FQGTGA in the germline V gene. The CDR3 runs 16 residues. CDR3 loop: CASSLGALASPYGYTF. CDR3 coding DNA: TGTGCCAGCAGCTTAGGGGCGCTAGCTTCCCCCTATGGCTACACCTTC.

J is TRBJ1-1 and V is TRBV7-2, with 10 bases lining up with TRBD1. The CDR3 has 15 amino acids. Germline lookup yields CDR1 SGHTA and CDR2 FQGNSA. J lost 4 bases, V lost 4 bases, and 6 bases had no gene match. CDR3 sequence: CASSYRDRGGTEAFF. CDR3 in DNA: TGTGCCAGCAGCTACCGGGACAGGGGAGGCACTGAAGCTTTCTTT.

The J gene is TRBJ1-1, the V gene TRBV28; weak D call: TRBD1 (6 bases). Deletions cut 5 bases from V and 6 bases from J, with 22 bases between. Per the germline V gene, CDR1 is MDHEN and CDR2 is SYDVKM. The CDR3 is 16 residues long. The CDR3 bases are TGTGCCAGCAGTCTCTCAGGGCACTCGGGACATCCTGAAGCTTTCTTT. This encodes CASSLSGHSGHPEAFF.

The chain combines TRBV7-9 with TRBJ1-5; the D is unclear. The CDR3 is 16 residues long. Trimming pared 1 base from V and 0 bases from J, leaving 10 bases between. Germline CDR1 SEHNR, CDR2 FQNEAQ (reference sequence). The CDR3 sequence is CASSLDTAYSNQPQHF. The CDR3 DNA is TGTGCCAGCAGCTTAGACACGGCCTATAGCAATCAGCCCCAGCATTTT.

The gene calls are TRBV19 and TRBJ1-5; TRBD1 aligns across 7 bases. Per germline, CDR1 LNHDA and CDR2 SQIVND (reference sequence). With 6 bases clipped from V and 9 bases from J, the junction kept 14 bases outside the gene matches. The CDR3 has 15 amino acids. The CDR3 region is CASRKKDRDSWPQHF. The DNA of the CDR3 is TGTGCCAGTAGGAAAAAAGACAGGGACTCGTGGCCCCAGCATTTT.

The chain uses TRBV6-5 and TRBJ1-2; the D is unclear. V gave up 0 bases and J gave up 8 bases, with 10 bases separating them. Per germline, CDR1 MNHEY and CDR2 SVGAGI. CDR3 length: 13 residues. The CDR3 DNA sequence: TGTGCCAGCAGTTACTCGGCCAGCGGCGGCTACACCTTC. Protein product: CASSYSASGGYTF.

This sequence joins TRBV13 and TRBJ2-3, with D possibly being TRBD1 or TRBD2 (5 bases each). Trimming took off 6 bases at V and 0 bases at J, with 13 bases between the two ends. Germline-derived CDR1 and CDR2 are PRHDT and FYEKMQ (reference sequence). This CDR3 region has 15 residues. CDR3 DNA sequence: TGTGCCAGCAGGAACCGGGACCTTAGCACAGATACGCAGTATTTT. Translation gives CASRNRDLSTDTQYF.

This chain connects TRBV19 to TRBJ2-3; 13 bases are a match to TRBD2. V shed 7 bases, J shed 6 bases, and the junction held 10 bases outside the gene matches. CDR1 is LNHDA and CDR2 is SQIVND in the germline V gene (reference sequence). This CDR3 is built from 16 residues. For the CDR3, the DNA is TGTGCCAGTACAACTGGACTAGCGGGAGTCGGGGATACGCAGTATTTT. Translation: CASTTGLAGVGDTQYF.

The CDR3 DNA is TGTGCCAGCAGTTTAAGGTTCCGAGACAGGGGGAGAAACACCGGGGAGCTGTTTTTT. Encoded protein: CASSLRFRDRGRNTGELFF. The chain combines TRBV28 with TRBJ2-2, with 9 bases lining up with TRBD1. The V segment lost 2 bases and the J segment 2 bases; nucleotides outside the gene matches: 12. From germline, CDR1 is MDHEN and CDR2 SYDVKM. This CDR3 has 19 residues.

The chain has TRBV27 and TRBJ1-1, with unresolved D. V dropped 5 bases and J dropped 7 bases, with 20 bases sitting between them. In germline, CDR1 is MNHEY, CDR2 SMNVEV (reference sequence). This CDR3 contains 15 residues. The CDR3 coding sequence is TGTGCCAGCAGTACCAATCCCTTCGACGCGCTTGAAGCTTTCTTT. It translates to CASSTNPFDALEAFF.

The chain couples TRBV5-1 to TRBJ2-1, with D possibly matching TRBD2 (5 bases). Germline loops: CDR1 SGHRS, CDR2 YFSETQ. Trimming left V 6 bases short and J 7 bases short, with 11 bases between. CDR3 length: 12 residues. The CDR3 nucleotides are TGCGCCAGCAATGCGAGGGTTAATGAGCAGTTCTTC. Translation: CASNARVNEQFF.